Each of the 20 T cell receptor beta chains below was sequenced from the same sample in a study of control samples from healthy donors and cancer patients. Here immunoSEQ multiplex PCR was the method, and the copy in TCRdb shows in-frame clones only, minus some. The data show about 89,000 clones, 85% to 90% seen once. Source material: blood. The receptors were sampled from a woman in her thirties or forties in good health.

The V call is TRBV6-2 or TRBV6-3, the J call TRBJ1-6; 7 nucleotides line up with TRBD1. The V gene's germline CDR1 is MNHEY and CDR2 SVGEGT. This CDR3 has 14 residues. J lost 7 bases, V lost 4 bases, and 4 bases had no gene match. The CDR3 DNA reads as TGTGCCAGCAGTTTTGGCAGGGGGAATTCACCCCTCCACTTT. It is translated as CASSFGRGNSPLHF.

A single count supports this clone. The chain recombines TRBV5-6 with TRBJ2-3; TRBD2 matches 12 bases. Germline lookup yields CDR1 SGHDT and CDR2 YYEEEE. V shed 4 bases and J 6 bases; nucleotides not matched to a gene: 9. The CDR3 contains 16 residues. The CDR3: CASSARTSGVRDTQYF. In DNA, the CDR3 is TGTGCCAGCAGCGCCCGGACTAGCGGGGTCCGTGATACGCAGTATTTT.

The rearrangement links TRBV7-9 to TRBJ1-3, with a possible D match to TRBD1 (5 bases). Germline CDR1 reads SEHNR; CDR2 reads FQNEAQ (reference sequence). The CDR3 extends over 15 amino acids. The ends were cut back, 1 base at V and 0 bases at J, with 7 bases in the middle. Here the CDR3 reads CASSLGGYSGNTIYF. For the CDR3, the DNA is TGTGCCAGCAGCTTAGGGGGGTACTCTGGAAACACCATATATTTT. Full variable domain (remainder filled in from reference TRBV7-9 and TRBJ1-3): DTGVSQNPRHKITKRGQNVTFRCDPISEHNRLYWYRQTLGQGPEFLTYFQNEAQLEKSRLLSDRFSAERPKGSFSTLEIQRTEQGDSAMYLCASSLGGYSGNTIYFGEGSWLTVV.

The chain couples TRBV27 to TRBJ1-2; maybe TRBD1 (5 bases). The V end was cut by 3 bases, the J end by 9 bases, with 14 bases between. CDR3 length: 13 residues. Germline V gives CDR1 MNHEY, CDR2 SMNVEV (reference sequence). The CDR3 reads CASSLRDSTRYTF. CDR3 nucleotides: TGTGCCAGCAGTTTGAGGGACTCAACGCGCTACACCTTC.

This rearrangement joins TRBV3-1 (or the pseudogene TRBV3-2) to TRBJ1-2; 11 nucleotides align to TRBD1. Germline CDR1 reads LGHDT; CDR2 reads YNNKEL (reference sequence). V shed 4 bases and J 6 bases; nucleotides not matched to a gene: 4. This CDR3 is built from 14 residues. The CDR3, as DNA: TGTGCCAGCAGCCCGGGACAGGGGGACCATGGCTACACCTTC. Translating gives CASSPGQGDHGYTF.

The chain recombines TRBV29-1 with TRBJ2-2, with D hard to call. V lost 6 bases and J lost 0, with 5 bases in between. Germline CDR1 is SQVTM and CDR2 is ANQGSEA. The CDR3 extends over 12 amino acids. The CDR3 is CSVLANTGELFF. The CDR3 region has the DNA TGCAGCGTATTAGCGAACACCGGGGAGCTGTTTTTT.

This clone appeared a single time. V and J are TRBV4-3 and TRBJ2-2; 7 bases align to TRBD2. The V and J ends lost 0 bases and 1 base, in that order; junction bases with no gene match: 5. CDR1 and CDR2 from the germline V gene are LGHNA and YSLEER. The CDR3 loop spans 17 amino acids. This CDR3 is CASSQELPGGNTGELFF. The CDR3 bases are TGCGCCAGCAGCCAAGAACTCCCGGGGGGGAACACCGGGGAGCTGTTTTTT.

V and J are TRBV7-2 and TRBJ2-2; D unresolved. The germline CDR1 and CDR2 sequences are SGHTA and FQGNSA. With 5 bases removed from V and 4 bases from J, the gap between germline ends came to 14 bases. This CDR3 is built from 15 residues. For the CDR3, the DNA is TGTGCCAGCAGCAGGACCGAGTTCTTCACCGGGGAGCTGTTTTTT. It specifies CASSRTEFFTGELFF.

The chain joins TRBV11-3 to TRBJ1-1; 8 nucleotides match TRBD1. CDR1 SGHNT and CDR2 YENEEA come from the germline V gene. CDR3 length equals 13 residues. V lost 5 bases to trimming and J lost 7 bases; unmatched junction nucleotides: 6. The CDR3 loop is CASSPPDRDEAFF. CDR3 bases: TGTGCCAGCAGCCCACCGGACAGGGATGAAGCTTTCTTT.

CDR3 nucleotide sequence: TGTGCCACAATGACAGGGGGCCATAACTATGGCTACACCTTC. Protein product: CATMTGGHNYGYTF. The chain recombines TRBV19 with TRBJ1-2, with TRBD1 matching over 10 bases. This CDR3 has 14 residues. Germline V gives CDR1 LNHDA, CDR2 SQIVND (reference sequence). Unmatched junction bases numbered 6, after V lost 10 bases and J lost 1 base.

This sequence joins TRBV10-3 and TRBJ2-5; 7 bases agree with TRBD1. CDR1 is ENHRY and CDR2 is SYGVKD in the germline V gene. Trimming removed 6 bases from V and 1 base from J; junction bases left unmatched: 2. The CDR3 has 13 residues. DNA of the CDR3: TGTGCCATCAGGGGACAGTCCCAAGAGACCCAGTACTTC. This translates into CAIRGQSQETQYF.

The gene calls are TRBV4-3 and TRBJ2-3, with 10 positions matching TRBD2. The germline gives CDR1 LGHNA, CDR2 YSLEER. The J segment lost 0 bases and the V segment lost 0 bases, leaving 12 bases of the junction unmatched. The CDR3 extends over 20 amino acids. CDR3 DNA: TGCGCCAGCAGCCAAGATGGTATAACAGGACTAGCGGTGAGCACAGATACGCAGTATTTT. This sequence encodes CASSQDGITGLAVSTDTQYF.

J is TRBJ2-2 and V is TRBV3-1 (or the pseudogene TRBV3-2); 7 bases map to TRBD2. The trim removed 4 bases at V and 5 bases at J, leaving 10 bases unmatched. The CDR3 runs 16 residues. CDR1 and CDR2 (germline): LGHDT, YNNKEL (reference sequence). In DNA, the CDR3 is TGTGCCAGCAGCCTCCACGGCGGGGGAGGGACCGGGGAGCTGTTTTTT. Residues: CASSLHGGGGTGELFF.

As regards this clone: An end of the junction does not agree with germline; a read error may underlie this. The DNA of the CDR3 is TGTGCCAGCACCTTATTACCGAGGGGGGGAGCCGAAGCTTTCTTT. It translates to CASTLLPRGGAEAFF. This chain uses TRBV7-2 with TRBJ1-1; the D gene is possibly TRBD1 (6 bases). The CDR3 runs 15 residues. The germline V gene has CDR1 SGHTA and CDR2 FQGNSA.

V usage is TRBV12-3 or TRBV12-4 and J usage is TRBJ2-1; no definite D call. The V end lost 4 bases, the J end lost 7 bases, and 5 bases lay between the germline ends. The CDR3 has 11 amino acids. DNA of the CDR3: TGTGCCAGCAGTTACGGGAATGAGCAGTTCTTC. Amino acid sequence: CASSYGNEQFF.

The chain couples TRBV12-3 or TRBV12-4 to TRBJ2-1; 7 bases are a match to TRBD1. V gave up 5 bases and J gave up 9 bases; unmatched junction bases: 4. This CDR3 is built from 12 residues. As DNA, the CDR3 is TGTGCCAGCAGTCCAGGGGGAGCTGAGCAGTTCTTC. This codes for CASSPGGAEQFF.

This sequence joins TRBV19 and TRBJ2-1; D is possibly TRBD2 (7 bases). V lost 3 bases, J lost 9 bases, and 12 bases lay in between. The CDR3 is 13 residues long. Germline V lookup: CDR1 LNHDA, CDR2 SQIVND (reference sequence). This chain's CDR3 is CASSIGGGSEQFF. In DNA, the CDR3 is TGTGCCAGTAGTATTGGGGGGGGCTCTGAGCAGTTCTTC.

The V and J genes are TRBV11-1 and TRBJ1-1; 7 bases agree with TRBD1. CDR3 length: 15 amino acids. J was trimmed by 3 bases and V by 6 bases; bases with no gene match: 10. From germline, CDR1 is SGHAT and CDR2 FQDESV (reference sequence). The CDR3 bases are TGTGCCAGCAGTCAACGACAGGGATGGGACACTGAAGCTTTCTTT. The encoded protein is CASSQRQGWDTEAFF.

The V gene is TRBV6-4, the J gene TRBJ1-2; possible D gene TRBD1, 6 bases. Germline V lookup: CDR1 MRHNA, CDR2 SNTAGT. V was trimmed by 2 bases and J by 7 bases, leaving 20 bases between them. The CDR3 runs to 16 residues. DNA for the CDR3: TGTGCCAGCAGTGACGACGTAGGTGGGGGCGCTGCTGGCTACACCTTC. This encodes CASSDDVGGGAAGYTF.

CDR3 sequence reads: CASRPGRSGNTIYF. CDR3 coding DNA: TGTGCCAGCAGACCAGGGAGGTCTGGAAACACCATATATTTT. The V call is TRBV2, the J call TRBJ1-3, with D possibly TRBD1 on 5 matching bases. Germline V gene sequence: CDR1 SNHLY, CDR2 FYNNEI. Trimming pared 6 bases from V and 1 base from J, leaving 10 bases between. The CDR3 loop spans 14 amino acids.